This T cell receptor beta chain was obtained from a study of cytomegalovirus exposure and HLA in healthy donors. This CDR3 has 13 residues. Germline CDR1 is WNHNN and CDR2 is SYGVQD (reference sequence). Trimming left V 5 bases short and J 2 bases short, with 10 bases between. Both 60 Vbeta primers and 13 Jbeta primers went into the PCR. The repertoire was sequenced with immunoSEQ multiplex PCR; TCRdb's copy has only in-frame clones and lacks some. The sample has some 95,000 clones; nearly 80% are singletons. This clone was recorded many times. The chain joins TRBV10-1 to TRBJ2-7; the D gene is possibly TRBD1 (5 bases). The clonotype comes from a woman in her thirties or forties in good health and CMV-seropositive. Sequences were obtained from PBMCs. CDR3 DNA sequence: TGCGCCAGCAGTCTCCAGGGCGCCTACGAGCAGTACTTC. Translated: CASSLQGAYEQYF.